A selection of T cell receptor beta chains follows, all from one sample in a study of blood T cells in healthy people across ages. TCRdb passed the 5' RACE reads through MiXCR, listing each CDR3 protein once. The table includes 550,000 to 650,000 distinct CDR3 sequences, 25% to 35% detected once. Sample: blood. Source of these receptors: a woman of 80 years or more in good health. CDR3s include the opening cysteine and the closing phenylalanine or tryptophan. Fields, in order: clone size, D gene, V gene, J gene, CDR3 DNA, CDR3 protein. The D gene is left open where the match is weak. Some rows mark clone size as missing; the rest say once, few, many or name a class of expanded clone.

clone_size: .
d_call: .
v_call: TRBV12-3/TRBV12-4
j_call: TRBJ2-1
cdr3_nt: TGTGCCAGCAGTTTAGGGCAGGGAAGCAATGAGCAGTTCTTC
cdr3_aa: CASSLGQGSNEQFF

clone_size: .
d_call: .
v_call: TRBV6-2/TRBV6-3
j_call: TRBJ1-1
cdr3_nt: TGTGCCAGCACAGATCGGGCAGACAACACTGAAGCTTTCTTT
cdr3_aa: CASTDRADNTEAFF

clone_size: .
d_call: .
v_call: TRBV4-2
j_call: TRBJ1-2
cdr3_nt: TGTGCCAGCAGCCAAGAGGCAGAGATTGGGAGTGGCTACACCTTC
cdr3_aa: CASSQEAEIGSGYTF

clone_size: many
d_call: .
v_call: TRBV29-1
j_call: TRBJ2-3
cdr3_nt: TGCGCGACCTCCTTGGTAGATACGCAGTATTTT
cdr3_aa: CATSLVDTQYF

clone_size: many
d_call: .
v_call: TRBV7-9
j_call: TRBJ2-7
cdr3_nt: TGTGCCAGCAGTCCAGAGTATCCCTACGAGCAGTACTTC
cdr3_aa: CASSPEYPYEQYF

clone_size: many
d_call: .
v_call: TRBV5-1
j_call: TRBJ2-7
cdr3_nt: TGCGCCAGCAGCGGCGGGACATACTACTACGAGCAGTACTTC
cdr3_aa: CASSGGTYYYEQYF

clone_size: few
d_call: .
v_call: TRBV29-1
j_call: TRBJ2-6
cdr3_nt: TGCAGCGTACGAGACTCTGGGGCCAACGTCCCGACTTTC
cdr3_aa: CSVRDSGANVPTF

clone_size: many
d_call: TRBD2
v_call: TRBV5-1
j_call: TRBJ2-5
cdr3_nt: TGCGCCAGCAGCCGCACCTGGGGGGGGGAAGAGACCCAGTACTTC
cdr3_aa: CASSRTWGGEETQYF

clone_size: .
d_call: .
v_call: TRBV7-9
j_call: TRBJ1-1
cdr3_nt: TGTGCCAGCAGCATTATAAACACTGAAGCTTTCTTT
cdr3_aa: CASSIINTEAFF

clone_size: .
d_call: TRBD1
v_call: TRBV4-1
j_call: TRBJ2-3
cdr3_nt: TGCGCCAGCAGCCAGGGATGGGGACAGGGACTGTCAGATACGCAGTATTTT
cdr3_aa: CASSQGWGQGLSDTQYF

clone_size: .
d_call: .
v_call: TRBV3-1
j_call: TRBJ1-6
cdr3_nt: TGTGCCAGCAGCCGCCAAATAAGGAATTCACCCCTCCACTTT
cdr3_aa: CASSRQIRNSPLHF

clone_size: many
d_call: .
v_call: TRBV4-2
j_call: TRBJ1-2
cdr3_nt: TGTGCCAGCAGCCAAGTGGGGGGAATGGGGTATGGCTACACCTTC
cdr3_aa: CASSQVGGMGYGYTF

clone_size: few
d_call: .
v_call: TRBV7-2
j_call: TRBJ1-2
cdr3_nt: TGTGCCAGCAGCCCTGACCAAAACTATGGCTACACCTTC
cdr3_aa: CASSPDQNYGYTF

clone_size: .
d_call: TRBD2
v_call: TRBV7-2
j_call: TRBJ2-1
cdr3_nt: TGTGCCAGCAGCCCCGGGACTACTGCTAGTGAGCAGTTCTTC
cdr3_aa: CASSPGTTASEQFF

clone_size: many
d_call: .
v_call: TRBV29-1
j_call: TRBJ2-3
cdr3_nt: TGCAGCGTGCCCACAGGCTCGGGTACGCAGTATTTT
cdr3_aa: CSVPTGSGTQYF

clone_size: few
d_call: .
v_call: TRBV15
j_call: TRBJ2-1
cdr3_nt: TGTGCCGCCAGCCACCCGGGACTCCTTATCAATGAGCAGTTCTTC
cdr3_aa: CAASHPGLLINEQFF

clone_size: few
d_call: .
v_call: TRBV15
j_call: TRBJ1-5
cdr3_nt: TGTGCCACCAGCATCGAGAGCTTTAGCAATCAGCCCCAGCATTTT
cdr3_aa: CATSIESFSNQPQHF

clone_size: .
d_call: TRBD1
v_call: TRBV18
j_call: TRBJ1-1
cdr3_nt: TGTGCCAGCTCAAAAACTCTGGGACAGCTGAACACTGAAGCTTTCTTT
cdr3_aa: CASSKTLGQLNTEAFF

clone_size: .
d_call: .
v_call: TRBV6-5
j_call: TRBJ1-6
cdr3_nt: TGTGCCAGCAGTTACTCGGGGACTGGTTCACCCCTCCACTTT
cdr3_aa: CASSYSGTGSPLHF

clone_size: .
d_call: TRBD2
v_call: TRBV13
j_call: TRBJ2-5
cdr3_nt: TGTGCCAGCAGGCGGGAGGTTGAAGAGACCCAGTACTTC
cdr3_aa: CASRREVEETQYF

clone_size: once
d_call: TRBD1
v_call: TRBV30
j_call: TRBJ1-2
cdr3_nt: TGTGCCTGGAAGGTTCCGGGACAGAACTATGGCAACACCTTC
cdr3_aa: CAWKVPGQNYGNTF

clone_size: .
d_call: .
v_call: TRBV7-9
j_call: TRBJ2-7
cdr3_nt: TGTGCCAGCAGCTTAATCGGGACCAACGTCGACGAGCAGTACTTC
cdr3_aa: CASSLIGTNVDEQYF

clone_size: few
d_call: .
v_call: TRBV7-9
j_call: TRBJ2-7
cdr3_nt: TGTGCCAGCAGCTTAGGGGGGTGCGGATACGAGCAGTACTTC
cdr3_aa: CASSLGGCGYEQYF

clone_size: .
d_call: .
v_call: TRBV12-3/TRBV12-4
j_call: TRBJ2-7
cdr3_nt: TGTGCCAGCAGTTTTGGACCAGGCTACGAGCAGTACTTC
cdr3_aa: CASSFGPGYEQYF

clone_size: many
d_call: .
v_call: TRBV6-2/TRBV6-3
j_call: TRBJ2-1
cdr3_nt: TGTGCCAGCAAGACGGAAGGGGTTAGGTTCGATGAGCAGTTCTTC
cdr3_aa: CASKTEGVRFDEQFF

clone_size: few
d_call: TRBD2
v_call: TRBV6-2/TRBV6-3
j_call: TRBJ2-3
cdr3_nt: TGTGCCAGCAGTCCCCGCGTTAGAGGACTAGCGGGCCTTACGCAGTATTTT
cdr3_aa: CASSPRVRGLAGLTQYF

clone_size: many
d_call: TRBD2
v_call: TRBV20-1
j_call: TRBJ2-5
cdr3_nt: TGCAGTGCTAGTGTTAGCGGGGGCTACCTAGAGACCCAGTACTTC
cdr3_aa: CSASVSGGYLETQYF

clone_size: .
d_call: .
v_call: TRBV27
j_call: TRBJ2-7
cdr3_nt: TGTGCCAGCTCCCTGGGAGGGGGAAAATACAATGAGCAGTACTTC
cdr3_aa: CASSLGGGKYNEQYF

clone_size: few
d_call: .
v_call: TRBV19
j_call: TRBJ1-2
cdr3_nt: TGTGCCAGTGGTTTTTCCGGACAGATTAACTATGGCTACACCTTC
cdr3_aa: CASGFSGQINYGYTF

clone_size: .
d_call: TRBD1
v_call: TRBV29-1
j_call: TRBJ1-2
cdr3_nt: TGCAGCGTTCAGGACAGGCCGGGCGGCTATGGCTACACCTTC
cdr3_aa: CSVQDRPGGYGYTF

clone_size: many
d_call: TRBD2
v_call: TRBV6-5
j_call: TRBJ2-3
cdr3_nt: TGTGCCAGCGGGAGGGGAAGCACAGATACGCAGTATTTT
cdr3_aa: CASGRGSTDTQYF

clone_size: few
d_call: TRBD1
v_call: TRBV23-1
j_call: TRBJ2-3
cdr3_nt: TGCGCCAGCAGTCAATTCGACAGGGAGAGAAATACGCAGTATTTT
cdr3_aa: CASSQFDRERNTQYF

clone_size: few
d_call: .
v_call: TRBV7-8
j_call: TRBJ1-5
cdr3_nt: TGTGCCAGCAGCTTAAAGGATAGCAATCAGCCCCAGCATTTT
cdr3_aa: CASSLKDSNQPQHF

clone_size: many
d_call: TRBD2
v_call: TRBV5-1
j_call: TRBJ2-3
cdr3_nt: TGCGCCAGCAGCCCCCAGCTAGCGGGGGGCATTCGGGATACGCAGTATTTT
cdr3_aa: CASSPQLAGGIRDTQYF

clone_size: few
d_call: TRBD1
v_call: TRBV9
j_call: TRBJ2-7
cdr3_nt: TGTGCCAGCAGCGCAGGGGGACAGGGGAACTACGAGCAGTACTTC
cdr3_aa: CASSAGGQGNYEQYF

clone_size: .
d_call: .
v_call: TRBV20-1
j_call: TRBJ2-7
cdr3_nt: TGCAGTGCTAGGCTCGACCGAAACCCATCCTACGAGCAGTACTTC
cdr3_aa: CSARLDRNPSYEQYF

clone_size: many
d_call: TRBD1
v_call: TRBV6-2/TRBV6-3
j_call: TRBJ2-1
cdr3_nt: TGTGCCAGCACCCAACGAGGGGGCCGGTACAATGAGCAGTTCTTC
cdr3_aa: CASTQRGGRYNEQFF

clone_size: many
d_call: .
v_call: TRBV20-1
j_call: TRBJ1-4
cdr3_nt: TGCAGTGCTAGAGATAGTAGGCAGGGGCGCTTATCTAATGAAAAACTGTTTTTT
cdr3_aa: CSARDSRQGRLSNEKLFF

clone_size: .
d_call: .
v_call: TRBV4-1
j_call: TRBJ2-7
cdr3_nt: TGCGCCAGCAGCCAAGTTGCGGACTACGAGCAGTACTTC
cdr3_aa: CASSQVADYEQYF

clone_size: .
d_call: TRBD1
v_call: TRBV29-1
j_call: TRBJ2-1
cdr3_nt: TGCAGCGGCCTTCAGGGGGATCAGTCCTACAATGAGCAGTTCTTC
cdr3_aa: CSGLQGDQSYNEQFF

clone_size: .
d_call: .
v_call: TRBV3-1
j_call: TRBJ2-1
cdr3_nt: TGTGCCAGCAGCCTCCGGGATATCCGATACAATGAGCAGTTCTTC
cdr3_aa: CASSLRDIRYNEQFF

clone_size: many
d_call: .
v_call: TRBV27
j_call: TRBJ2-7
cdr3_nt: TGTGCCAGCAGTCCCGGACTCCTTAGCTCCTACGAGCAGTACTTC
cdr3_aa: CASSPGLLSSYEQYF

clone_size: few
d_call: .
v_call: TRBV27
j_call: TRBJ2-7
cdr3_nt: TGTGCCAGCAGTTTATCTTTGTTCGAGCAGTACTTC
cdr3_aa: CASSLSLFEQYF

clone_size: many
d_call: TRBD2
v_call: TRBV6-2/TRBV6-3
j_call: TRBJ2-3
cdr3_nt: TGTGCCAGCAGTTACTCTCCCCAAGACACTAGCGGGGGGTTGGATACGCAGTATTTT
cdr3_aa: CASSYSPQDTSGGLDTQYF

clone_size: .
d_call: .
v_call: TRBV29-1
j_call: TRBJ1-1
cdr3_nt: TGCAGCGCCGTGGCCCCTCTGGCCACTGAAGCTTTCTTT
cdr3_aa: CSAVAPLATEAFF

clone_size: many
d_call: .
v_call: TRBV9
j_call: TRBJ2-1
cdr3_nt: TGTGCCAGCAGCCCTAGAAGCTCCTACAATGAGCAGTTCTTC
cdr3_aa: CASSPRSSYNEQFF

clone_size: .
d_call: .
v_call: TRBV27
j_call: TRBJ2-2
cdr3_nt: TGTGCCAGCAGTCTAACTCGGACACGGATCTCCGGGGAGCTGTTTTTT
cdr3_aa: CASSLTRTRISGELFF

clone_size: many
d_call: .
v_call: TRBV29-1
j_call: TRBJ2-5
cdr3_nt: TGCAGCGTTCAGGAGGGGGCAACTAGGGAGACCCAGTACTTC
cdr3_aa: CSVQEGATRETQYF

clone_size: few
d_call: .
v_call: TRBV3-1
j_call: TRBJ1-2
cdr3_nt: TGTGCCAGCAGCCAGAGGACACCAACGGGTGGCTACACCTTC
cdr3_aa: CASSQRTPTGGYTF

clone_size: many
d_call: TRBD1
v_call: TRBV4-3
j_call: TRBJ2-7
cdr3_nt: TGCGCCAGCAGCCAAGACGCCGGGACAGGGCCCTACGAGCAGTACTTC
cdr3_aa: CASSQDAGTGPYEQYF

clone_size: few
d_call: TRBD1
v_call: TRBV5-1
j_call: TRBJ2-2
cdr3_nt: TGCGCCAGCAGTTTACAGGGGCCGGGGACCGGGGAGCTGTTTTTT
cdr3_aa: CASSLQGPGTGELFF

clone_size: .
d_call: .
v_call: TRBV20-1
j_call: TRBJ1-4
cdr3_nt: TGCAGTGCTAGAGGTGACAGACCTAATGAAAAACTGTTTTTT
cdr3_aa: CSARGDRPNEKLFF

clone_size: .
d_call: .
v_call: TRBV20-1
j_call: TRBJ1-6
cdr3_nt: TGCAGTGCGAGAGATACGAGCTCCTATAATTCACCCCTCCACTTT
cdr3_aa: CSARDTSSYNSPLHF

clone_size: few
d_call: .
v_call: TRBV7-9
j_call: TRBJ1-5
cdr3_nt: TGTGCCAGCAGCTTAGCCCTAACAGGGCAGCAGCAGCCCCAGCATTTT
cdr3_aa: CASSLALTGQQQPQHF

clone_size: many
d_call: TRBD1
v_call: TRBV29-1
j_call: TRBJ1-2
cdr3_nt: TGCAGCGACACCCCGGGACAGGGGTTCTATGGCTACACCTTC
cdr3_aa: CSDTPGQGFYGYTF

clone_size: many
d_call: TRBD2
v_call: TRBV29-1
j_call: TRBJ2-1
cdr3_nt: TGCAGCGCTGGGGCTAGCGGGGGGCTGCACAATGAGCAGTTCTTC
cdr3_aa: CSAGASGGLHNEQFF

clone_size: once
d_call: TRBD2
v_call: TRBV5-1
j_call: TRBJ2-1
cdr3_nt: TGCGCCAGCAGCTTGCCCAGCGGGGGAACAGATGAGCAGTTCTTC
cdr3_aa: CASSLPSGGTDEQFF

clone_size: many
d_call: .
v_call: TRBV20-1
j_call: TRBJ2-5
cdr3_nt: TGCAGTGCTCCCTCGATAAGGGGGGGGGCCAGTGGACAGACCCAGTACTTC
cdr3_aa: CSAPSIRGGASGQTQYF

clone_size: many
d_call: .
v_call: TRBV28
j_call: TRBJ2-7
cdr3_nt: TGTGCCAGCAGTTTATTGGCGGGGGCGAACGAGCAGTACTTC
cdr3_aa: CASSLLAGANEQYF